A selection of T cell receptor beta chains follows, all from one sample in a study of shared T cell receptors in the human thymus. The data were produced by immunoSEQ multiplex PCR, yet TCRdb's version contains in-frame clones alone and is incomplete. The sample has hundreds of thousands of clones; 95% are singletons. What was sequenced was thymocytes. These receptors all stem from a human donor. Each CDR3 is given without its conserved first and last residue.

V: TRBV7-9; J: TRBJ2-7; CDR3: ASSPTPETEEQY
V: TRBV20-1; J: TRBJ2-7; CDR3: SAETGRRQY
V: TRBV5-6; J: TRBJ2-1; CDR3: ASSSHRVTGNEQF
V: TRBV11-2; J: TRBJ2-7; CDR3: ASSRETSGRSYEQY
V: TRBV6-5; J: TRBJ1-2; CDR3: ASKESGHGYT
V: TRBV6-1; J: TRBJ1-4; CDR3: ASSSGTDNEKLF
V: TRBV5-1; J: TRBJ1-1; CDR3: ASSFYRGILNTEAF
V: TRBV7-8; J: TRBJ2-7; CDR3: ASSLGYDSSYEQY
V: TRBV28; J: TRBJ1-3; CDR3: ASSPAPGATGNTIY
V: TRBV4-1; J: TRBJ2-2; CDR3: ASSLDADRDTGELF
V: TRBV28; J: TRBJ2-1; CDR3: ASSLSGLAEGEQF
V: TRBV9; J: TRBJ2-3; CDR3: ASSARTSVGGSDTQY
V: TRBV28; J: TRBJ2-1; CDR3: ASSLRSRRGV
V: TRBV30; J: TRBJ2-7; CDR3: AWSSYSGEFYFYEQY
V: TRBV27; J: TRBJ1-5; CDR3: ASSQGERSNQPQH
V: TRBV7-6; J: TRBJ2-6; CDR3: ASSRKQGAGANVLT
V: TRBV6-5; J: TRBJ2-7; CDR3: ASSYSRAGEQY
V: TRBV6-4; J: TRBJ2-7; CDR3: ASSKTTSGRRSGEQY
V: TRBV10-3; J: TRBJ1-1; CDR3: AIRIRNMNTEAF
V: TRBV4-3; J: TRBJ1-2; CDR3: ASSAQGPHYGYT
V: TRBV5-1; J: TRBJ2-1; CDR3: ASSKDRSSYNEQF
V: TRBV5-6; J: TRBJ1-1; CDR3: ASSSKGGSGTEAF
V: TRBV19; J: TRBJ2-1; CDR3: ASRHSPKDLRSYNEQF
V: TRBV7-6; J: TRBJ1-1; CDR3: ASSLGALNTEAF
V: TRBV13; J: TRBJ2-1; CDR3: ASSARTSGSGEQF
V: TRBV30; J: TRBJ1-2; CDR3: AWDAQTGYGYT
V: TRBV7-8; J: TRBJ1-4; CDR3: ASSSGEADLGTNEKLF
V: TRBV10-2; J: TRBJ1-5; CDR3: ASSVSRQGRGGQPQH
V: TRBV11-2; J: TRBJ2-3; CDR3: ASSCQGDLTDTQY
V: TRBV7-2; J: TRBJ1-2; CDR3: ASSLEPRDGNYGYT
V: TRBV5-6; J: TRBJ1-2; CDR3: ASSVTCDRLGWDYT
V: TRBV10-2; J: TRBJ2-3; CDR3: ASSRLGQNTDTQY
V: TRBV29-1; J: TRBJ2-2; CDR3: SVVLAGISGELF
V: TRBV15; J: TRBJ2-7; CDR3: ATSRNEREGYYEQY
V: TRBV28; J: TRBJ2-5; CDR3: ASSLPTSGGRETQY
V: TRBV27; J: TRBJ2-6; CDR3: ASSRLAGFSGANVLT
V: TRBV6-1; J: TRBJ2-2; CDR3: ASSEAASAKVAGELF
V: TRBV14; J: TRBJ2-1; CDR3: ASSPGDNEQF
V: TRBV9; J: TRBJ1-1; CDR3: ASSFSRDRFTEAF
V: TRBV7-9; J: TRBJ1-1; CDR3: ASSFPSWGPEAF
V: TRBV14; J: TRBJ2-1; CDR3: ASSQDCQDYNEQF
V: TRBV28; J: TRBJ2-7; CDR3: ASSPRYPQETYEQY
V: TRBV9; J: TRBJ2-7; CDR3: ASSFRTSVPSEQY
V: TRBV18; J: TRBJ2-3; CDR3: ASSPPGLAQTTGGTDTQY